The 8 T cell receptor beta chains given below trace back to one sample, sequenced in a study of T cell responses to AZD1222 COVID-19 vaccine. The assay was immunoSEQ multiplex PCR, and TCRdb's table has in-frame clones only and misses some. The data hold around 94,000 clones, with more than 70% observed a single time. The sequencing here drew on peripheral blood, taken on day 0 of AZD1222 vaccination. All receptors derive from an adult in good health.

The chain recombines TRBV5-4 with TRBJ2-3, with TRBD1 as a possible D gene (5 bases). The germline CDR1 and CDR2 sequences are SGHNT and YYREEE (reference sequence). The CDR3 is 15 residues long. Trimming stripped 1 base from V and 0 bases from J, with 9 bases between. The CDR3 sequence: CASSLTGQSTDTQYF. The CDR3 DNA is TGTGCCAGCAGCTTGACAGGACAAAGCACAGATACGCAGTATTTT.

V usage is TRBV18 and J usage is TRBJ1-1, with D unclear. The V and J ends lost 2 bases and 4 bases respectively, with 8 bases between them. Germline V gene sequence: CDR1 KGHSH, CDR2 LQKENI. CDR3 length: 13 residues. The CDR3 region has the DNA TGTGCCAGCTCACCAGGGTATGGCACTGAAGCTTTCTTT. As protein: CASSPGYGTEAFF.

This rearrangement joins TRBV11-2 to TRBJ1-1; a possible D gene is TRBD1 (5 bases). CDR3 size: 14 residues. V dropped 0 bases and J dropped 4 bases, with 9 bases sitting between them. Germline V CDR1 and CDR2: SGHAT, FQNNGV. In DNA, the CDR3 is TGTGCCAGCAGCTTAGATCCAGGGTCCACTGAAGCTTTCTTT. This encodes CASSLDPGSTEAFF.

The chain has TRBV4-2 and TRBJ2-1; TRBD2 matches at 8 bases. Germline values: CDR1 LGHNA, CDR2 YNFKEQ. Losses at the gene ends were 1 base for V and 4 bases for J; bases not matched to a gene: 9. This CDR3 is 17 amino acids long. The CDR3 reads CASSQATSGILYNEQFF. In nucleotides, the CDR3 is TGTGCCAGCAGCCAAGCCACTAGCGGAATCTTATACAATGAGCAGTTCTTC.

CDR3 coding DNA: TGTGCCTCTTCGGGGGTAGCGGTTGGGTACGAGCAGTACTTC. Translating gives CASSGVAVGYEQYF. The chain uses TRBV19 and TRBJ2-7; maybe TRBD2 (6 bases). The ends were cut back, 11 bases at V and 4 bases at J, with 21 bases in the middle. The germline CDR1 and CDR2 sequences are LNHDA and SQIVND (reference sequence). This CDR3 spans 14 amino acids.

The CDR3 loop is CAIGGAGSDTQYF. The CDR3 DNA reads TGTGCCATCGGTGGAGCAGGATCAGATACGCAGTATTTT. The V gene is TRBV10-3, the J gene TRBJ2-3; D gene uncertain. This CDR3 contains 13 residues. Germline V gene data show CDR1 as ENHRY and CDR2 as SYGVKD. V lost 8 bases and J 4 bases, leaving 13 bases between the germline ends.

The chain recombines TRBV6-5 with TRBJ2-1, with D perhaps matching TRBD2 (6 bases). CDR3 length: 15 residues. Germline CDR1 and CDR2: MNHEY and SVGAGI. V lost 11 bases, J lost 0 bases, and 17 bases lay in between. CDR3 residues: CASSKGRSSYNEQFF. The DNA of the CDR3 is TGTGCCTCCAGCAAAGGGAGGAGCTCCTACAATGAGCAGTTCTTC.

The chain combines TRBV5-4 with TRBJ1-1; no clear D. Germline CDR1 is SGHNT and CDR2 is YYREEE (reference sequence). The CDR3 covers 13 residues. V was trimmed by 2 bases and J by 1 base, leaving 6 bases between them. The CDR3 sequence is CASSFRRNTEAFF. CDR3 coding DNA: TGTGCCAGCAGCTTCCGCCGGAACACTGAAGCTTTCTTT.